These 20 T cell receptor beta chains originate from one sample sequenced in a study of T cell responses to AZD1222 COVID-19 vaccine. Profiling relied on immunoSEQ multiplex PCR, and the TCRdb table lists in-frame clones only, not all of them. The sample gives 130,000 or so clones, over 75% of which show up once; 7.2% is in the top ten. The source was peripheral blood, collected on day 0 of AZD1222 vaccination. These receptors all come from an adult in good health.

CDR3 loop: CASSLVSGILFAGELFF. DNA of the CDR3: TGTGCCAGCAGCTTGGTTTCGGGGATCCTTTTCGCCGGGGAGCTGTTTTTT. The chain employs TRBV5-8 and TRBJ2-2; possible D gene TRBD2, 5 bases. V was clipped by 0 bases and J by 6 bases, with 18 bases between them. The CDR3 is 17 amino acids. Germline CDR1 is SGHTS and CDR2 is YDEGEE.

The V call is TRBV5-1, the J call TRBJ2-7; weak D call: TRBD1 (6 bases). The CDR3 consists of 15 residues. CDR1 and CDR2 (germline): SGHRS, YFSETQ. V was pared by 0 bases and J by 3 bases, with 13 bases between. CDR3 DNA: TGCGCCAGCAGCTTGGCGACAGGAGGAATCTACGAGCAGTACTTC. Translated, it gives CASSLATGGIYEQYF.

V and J are TRBV12-3 or TRBV12-4 and TRBJ1-1, with a possible D match to TRBD1 (5 bases). Trimming shortened V by 2 bases and J by 4 bases, and 8 bases separated the two germline ends. The CDR3 is 13 amino acids. DNA for the CDR3: TGTGCCAGCAGTTTACAGGGTGGCACTGAAGCTTTCTTT. Translation: CASSLQGGTEAFF.

V usage is TRBV20-1 and J usage is TRBJ1-3, with D hard to call. The CDR3 covers 14 residues. Germline V gene lookup returns CDR1 DFQATT and CDR2 SNEGSKA (reference sequence). The V and J ends lost 3 bases and 0 bases respectively, with 9 bases between them. The CDR3 DNA follows: TGCAGTGCTAGTAATCCGAGCTCTGGAAACACCATATATTTT. Translation: CSASNPSSGNTIYF.

The chain has TRBV7-8 and TRBJ1-3; D is undetermined. V lost 4 bases, J lost 4 bases, and 14 bases lay in between. The germline V gene has CDR1 SGHVS and CDR2 FQNEAQ. The CDR3 runs to 15 residues. CDR3 sequence reads: CASSSRLAKGNTIYF. In DNA form, the CDR3 reads TGTGCCAGCAGCTCACGACTGGCCAAAGGAAACACCATATATTTT.

The V and J genes are TRBV11-2 and TRBJ2-1; TRBD2 aligns across 9 bases. V lost 2 bases to trimming and J lost 5 bases; unmatched junction nucleotides: 7. The CDR3 loop spans 16 amino acids. The germline CDR1 and CDR2 sequences are SGHAT and FQNNGV. The CDR3 loop reads CASSLRREGRNNEQFF. As DNA, the CDR3 is TGTGCCAGCAGCTTAAGGCGGGAGGGCCGCAACAATGAGCAGTTCTTC.

The V call is TRBV6-5, the J call TRBJ1-4; the D is unclear. Germline assignment: CDR1 MNHEY and CDR2 SVGAGI. CDR3 length: 11 residues. V was pared by 8 bases and J by 8 bases, with 9 bases between. This CDR3 is CASQSAEKLFF. The CDR3 DNA reads as TGTGCCAGCCAAAGCGCGGAAAAACTGTTTTTT.

The genes are TRBV7-9 and TRBJ2-6; D gene unclear. Germline V gene lookup returns CDR1 SEHNR and CDR2 FQNEAQ (reference sequence). The ends were cut back, 4 bases at V and 4 bases at J, with 8 bases in the middle. The CDR3 loop spans 14 amino acids. CDR3 sequence: CASSSPAGANVLTF. CDR3 in DNA: TGTGCCAGCAGCTCCCCGGCGGGGGCCAACGTCCTGACTTTC.

This clone was detected only a few times. This sequence joins TRBV28 and TRBJ1-1; D is ambiguous. V dropped 5 bases and J dropped 3 bases, with 10 bases sitting between them. The germline V gene has CDR1 MDHEN and CDR2 SYDVKM. The CDR3 is made up of 13 amino acids. This CDR3 is CASSIRRDTEAFF. The DNA for the CDR3 is TGTGCCAGCAGTATCCGGAGGGACACTGAAGCTTTCTTT.

The CDR3 loop reads CASSPRGGDTDTQYF. The DNA of the CDR3 is TGTGCCAGCAGCCCGCGGGGCGGGGACACAGATACGCAGTATTTT. The rearrangement uses TRBV7-9 and TRBJ2-3, with a tentative D call TRBD2 (6 bases). The germline V gene encodes CDR1 SEHNR and CDR2 FQNEAQ (reference sequence). The CDR3 totals 15 residues. The V end lost 5 bases, the J end lost 2 bases, and 14 bases lay between the germline ends.

The chain uses TRBV18 and TRBJ2-5; D uncertain. V was trimmed by 3 bases and J by 1 base, leaving 6 bases between them. CDR1 is KGHSH and CDR2 is LQKENI in the germline V gene. This CDR3 has 13 residues. The CDR3 region has the DNA TGTGCCAGCTCACCGGCGCCCCAAGAGACCCAGTACTTC. Translating it yields CASSPAPQETQYF.

V gene TRBV21-1 combines with J gene TRBJ2-3; the table assigns TRBD2, which was not confirmed against the DNA. TRBV21-1 is shown as a pseudogene. There are 15 residues in the CDR3. CDR3 protein: CASSKVPGCPDTQYF. The CDR3 nucleotides read TGTGCCAGCAGCAAAGTCCCGGGTTGCCCAGATACGCAGTATTTT.

This clone came up a few times. The chain links TRBV11-2 to TRBJ2-7; D perhaps matches TRBD2 (6 bases). Trimming took off 2 bases at V and 0 bases at J, with 8 bases between the two ends. The V gene's germline CDR1 is SGHAT and CDR2 FQNNGV. The CDR3 is made up of 14 amino acids. The CDR3 is CASSLTGLSYEQYF. CDR3 sequence (DNA): TGTGCCAGCAGCTTAACGGGACTCTCCTACGAGCAGTACTTC.

CDR3 in DNA: TGTGCCAGCAGCCCCGGGACTAGCGGCTCCTACAATGAGCAGTTCTTC. Amino acid sequence: CASSPGTSGSYNEQFF. J is TRBJ2-1 and V is TRBV11-2; 11 nucleotides match TRBD2. J lost 0 bases, V lost 5 bases, and 3 bases had no gene match. Germline V CDR1 and CDR2: SGHAT, FQNNGV. The CDR3 is 16 amino acids.

The chain carries TRBV6-2 or TRBV6-3 and TRBJ1-1, with D possibly TRBD1 on 6 matching bases. The CDR3 runs to 15 residues. The V gene's germline CDR1 is MNHEY and CDR2 SVGEGT. V lost 6 bases to trimming and J lost 5 bases, with 19 bases between them. The CDR3 loop reads CASSTVTGLGTEAFF. For the CDR3, the DNA is TGTGCCAGCAGCACCGTTACAGGGTTAGGGACTGAAGCTTTCTTT.

The chain carries TRBV18 and TRBJ1-6; 8 bases match TRBD1. The CDR3 loop spans 19 amino acids. Germline V CDR1 and CDR2: KGHSH, LQKENI. After removal of 9 bases from V and 8 bases from J, the junction contained 24 bases not matched to a gene. The CDR3 DNA reads as TGTGCCAGTTCGCCTACAACGGCCGTAGGCACAGGGGGGCATTCACCCCTCCACTTT. Protein product: CASSPTTAVGTGGHSPLHF.

The chain is built from TRBV20-1 and TRBJ1-6; a possible D gene is TRBD1 (6 bases). Germline CDR1 and CDR2: DFQATT and SNEGSKA (reference sequence). This CDR3 has 11 amino acids. V was pared by 6 bases and J by 14 bases, with 14 bases between. CDR3 loop: CSATQGQALHF. The DNA of the CDR3 is TGCAGTGCCACCCAGGGGCAGGCCCTCCACTTT.

The chain couples TRBV5-1 to TRBJ1-5, with 9 bases fitting TRBD1. V lost 3 bases and J lost 4; bases outside the gene matches: 5. The germline gives CDR1 SGHRS, CDR2 YFSETQ. The CDR3 loop spans 15 amino acids. CDR3 DNA: TGCGCCAGCAGCTGGACAGGGGATAGAAATCAGCCCCAGCATTTT. Residues: CASSWTGDRNQPQHF. Supplemented by reference TRBV5-1 and TRBJ1-5, the full variable domain reads KAGVTQTPRYLIKTRGQQVTLSCSPISGHRSVSWYQQTPGQGLQFLFEYFSETQRNKGNFPGRFSGRQFSNSRSEMNVSTLELGDSALYLCASSWTGDRNQPQHFGDGTRLSIL.

This chain uses TRBV2 with TRBJ2-5; D possibly corresponds to TRBD1 (8 bases). CDR1 SNHLY and CDR2 FYNNEI come from the germline V gene. V was shortened by 9 bases and J by 2 bases, with 16 bases between the two germline ends. This CDR3 region has 14 residues. The DNA for the CDR3 is TGTGCCAGGGCCGGGGGGACAGGTCAAGAGACCCAGTACTTC. This encodes CARAGGTGQETQYF.

This chain connects TRBV5-4 to TRBJ1-1; the D gene is possibly TRBD1 (5 bases). This CDR3 comprises 15 residues. Germline V gives CDR1 SGHNT, CDR2 YYREEE (reference sequence). Trimming stripped 1 base from V and 0 bases from J, with 10 bases between. The CDR3 bases are TGTGCCAGCAGCTTGAGGAGGGGAGTGAACACTGAAGCTTTCTTT. Translating it yields CASSLRRGVNTEAFF.